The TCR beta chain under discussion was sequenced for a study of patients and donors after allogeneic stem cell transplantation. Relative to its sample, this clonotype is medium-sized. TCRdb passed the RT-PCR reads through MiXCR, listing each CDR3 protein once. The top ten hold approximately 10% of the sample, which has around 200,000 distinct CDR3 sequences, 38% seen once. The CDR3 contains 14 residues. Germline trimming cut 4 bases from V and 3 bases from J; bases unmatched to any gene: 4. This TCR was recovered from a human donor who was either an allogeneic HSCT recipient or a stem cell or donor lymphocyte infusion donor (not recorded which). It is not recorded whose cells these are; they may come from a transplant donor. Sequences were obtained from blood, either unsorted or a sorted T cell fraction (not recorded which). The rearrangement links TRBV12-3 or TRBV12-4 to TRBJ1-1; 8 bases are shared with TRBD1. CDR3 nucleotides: TGTGCCAGCAGTTGGCAGGGGGCCGACACTGAAGCTTTCTTT. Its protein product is CASSWQGADTEAFF.